This T cell receptor beta chain was identified during a study of shared clonotypes between healthy human individuals. Study results and limitations: Represented diversity (both genetic and exposure-history) was limited by the small number of donors.

Healthy HIV-negative adults with no recent acute infections or vaccinations were recruited as donors. Remarks on this clone: As yet, its antigen is unknown.

Repertoires were generated with immunoSEQ multiplex PCR, while TCRdb's copy carries only in-frame clones and drops some. The sample records fewer than 200,000 clones, roughly 70% being singletons. The V gene end was trimmed by 4 bases and the J gene end by 2 bases; junction bases not matched to a gene: 8. Germline CDR1 is LNHDA and CDR2 is SQIVND (reference sequence). CDR3 size: 16 residues. The specimen was memory CD4+ T cells sorted from blood. Subset reported: CD45RA-negative fraction. This receptor was identified in a man aged 25-45 years in good health. The chain is built from TRBV19 and TRBJ2-1, with TRBD2 matching over 7 bases. CDR3 bases: TGTGCCAGTAGTACCCGACTAGCTAATGCCTACAATGAGCAGTTCTTC. It is translated as CASSTRLANAYNEQFF.